This record concerns one TCR beta chain sequence. These data are taken from a study of cytomegalovirus exposure and HLA in healthy donors. The study ran its PCR with 60 Vbeta and 13 Jbeta primers. Some clones are missing from TCRdb's copy, which holds only in-frame ones; the method was immunoSEQ multiplex PCR. Here the sample spans about 170,000 clones, around two thirds being singletons. Sequences were obtained from PBMCs. This sequence was found in a man aged 40-49 years in good health and CMV-seronegative.

The CDR3 loop is CASSYAGREDQPQHF. The CDR3 nucleotides are TGTGCCAGCAGTTACGCTGGCAGGGAAGATCAGCCCCAGCATTTT. This chain uses TRBV6-6 with TRBJ1-5, with D tentatively TRBD1 (5 bases). V dropped 2 bases and J dropped 5 bases, with 13 bases sitting between them. Germline CDR1 MNHNY, CDR2 SVGAGI (reference sequence). The CDR3 is 15 residues long.